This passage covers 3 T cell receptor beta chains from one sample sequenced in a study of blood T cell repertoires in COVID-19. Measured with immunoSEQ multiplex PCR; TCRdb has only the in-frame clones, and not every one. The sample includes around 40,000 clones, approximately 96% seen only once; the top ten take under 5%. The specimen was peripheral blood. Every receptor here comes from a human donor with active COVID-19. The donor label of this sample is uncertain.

The CDR3 is CASSPQGGNQPQHF. CDR3 bases: TGTGCCAGCTCACCACAGGGGGGCAATCAGCCCCAGCATTTT. This chain uses TRBV18 with TRBJ1-5; D may be TRBD1 (6 bases). V lost 1 base and J lost 2, with 6 bases in between. The CDR3 is 14 amino acids. CDR1 is KGHSH, CDR2 LQKENI, per germline.

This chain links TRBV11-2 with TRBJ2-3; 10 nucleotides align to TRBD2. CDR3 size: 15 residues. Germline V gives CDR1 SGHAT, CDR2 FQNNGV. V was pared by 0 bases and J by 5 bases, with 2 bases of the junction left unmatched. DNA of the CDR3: TGTGCCAGCAGCTTAGAGGGACTAGCGTTAGATACGCAGTATTTT. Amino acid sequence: CASSLEGLALDTQYF.

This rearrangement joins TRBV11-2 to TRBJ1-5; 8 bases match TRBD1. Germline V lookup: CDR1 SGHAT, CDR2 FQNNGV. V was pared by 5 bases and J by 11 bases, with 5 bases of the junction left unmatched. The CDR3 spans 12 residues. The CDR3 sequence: CASSGQGGAQHF. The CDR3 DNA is TGTGCCAGCAGCGGACAGGGAGGGGCCCAGCATTTT.